A single sample is the source of the 5 T cell receptor beta chains below, sequenced in a study of OX40 agonist ivuxolimab in advanced cancers. TCRdb's copy holds only in-frame clones and misses some; the assay was immunoSEQ multiplex PCR. The sample contains about 62,000 clones, approximately 79% of which appear only once. This material consisted of CD4+ or CD8+ T cells sorted from blood, taken in a trial of the OX40 agonist ivuxolimab. These TCRs come from an adult with an advanced solid tumor such as melanoma, head and neck, liver or kidney cancer.

Note on this clone: Other DNA sequences in this sample translate to the same CDR3. The chain joins TRBV5-1 to TRBJ1-5; D perhaps matches TRBD1 (5 bases). Germline lookup yields CDR1 SGHRS and CDR2 YFSETQ. V lost 0 bases to trimming and J lost 7 bases, with 14 bases between them. The CDR3 extends over 15 amino acids. This CDR3 is CASSLDGGSGQPQHF. The CDR3 DNA follows: TGCGCCAGCAGCTTGGATGGGGGATCGGGGCAGCCCCAGCATTTT.

This clone was found once. The genes are TRBV6-6 and TRBJ2-1, with TRBD2 identical over 9 bases. CDR3 length: 15 residues. With 7 bases clipped from V and 10 bases from J, the junction kept 14 bases outside the gene matches. CDR1 and CDR2 from the germline V gene are MNHNY and SVGAGI (reference sequence). CDR3 nucleotides: TGTGCCAGCACCAACGTTGGCGGGGGGGTAAGGGAGCAGTTCTTC. It encodes CASTNVGGGVREQFF.

This clone was seen a few times. The V and J genes are TRBV9 and TRBJ2-1; D possibly corresponds to TRBD1 (7 bases). The CDR3 length is 15 residues. Germline CDR1 is SGDLS and CDR2 is YYNGEE. V was clipped by 4 bases and J by 8 bases, with 19 bases between them. CDR3 DNA sequence: TGTGCCAGCAGCACCGGACAGGAGGGTGGGCATGAGCAGTTCTTC. Translation gives CASSTGQEGGHEQFF.

This clone was observed once. The junction and the germline gene differ at one end; a read error may be behind it. The rearrangement joins TRBV11-2 to TRBJ2-7, with 7 nucleotides matching TRBD1. CDR1 and CDR2 (germline): SGHAT, FQNNGV. There are 12 residues in the CDR3. The CDR3 spells CASSLVTGAPDF. CDR3 nucleotides: TGTGCCAGCAGCTTGGTTACAGGGGCCCCAGACTTC.

Only a few counts were recorded for this clone. The V gene is TRBV27, the J gene TRBJ1-5; TRBD1 agrees at 7 bases. Trimming cost V 3 bases and J 0 bases; bases outside gene matches: 8. CDR1 is MNHEY, CDR2 SMNVEV, per germline (reference sequence). CDR3 length: 17 residues. The CDR3 bases are TGTGCCAGCAGTTTTGTGGGACAGCCTTATAGCAATCAGCCCCAGCATTTT. Translating gives CASSFVGQPYSNQPQHF.